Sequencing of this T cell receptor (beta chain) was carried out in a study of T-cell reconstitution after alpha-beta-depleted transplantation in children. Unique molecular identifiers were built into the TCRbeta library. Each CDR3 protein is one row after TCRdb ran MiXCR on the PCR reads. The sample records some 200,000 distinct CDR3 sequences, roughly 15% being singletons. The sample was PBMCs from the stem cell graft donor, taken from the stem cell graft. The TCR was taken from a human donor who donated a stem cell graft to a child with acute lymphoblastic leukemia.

Here the CDR3 DNA reads TGTGCCAGTAGTATCGGATCGACGGAGCGTTTGACCCAGCATTTT. Translating gives CASSIGSTERLTQHF. V and J are TRBV19 and TRBJ1-5, with D uncertain. Trimming stripped 3 bases from V and 11 bases from J, with 20 bases between. Germline loops: CDR1 LNHDA, CDR2 SQIVND (reference sequence). This CDR3 has 15 amino acids.